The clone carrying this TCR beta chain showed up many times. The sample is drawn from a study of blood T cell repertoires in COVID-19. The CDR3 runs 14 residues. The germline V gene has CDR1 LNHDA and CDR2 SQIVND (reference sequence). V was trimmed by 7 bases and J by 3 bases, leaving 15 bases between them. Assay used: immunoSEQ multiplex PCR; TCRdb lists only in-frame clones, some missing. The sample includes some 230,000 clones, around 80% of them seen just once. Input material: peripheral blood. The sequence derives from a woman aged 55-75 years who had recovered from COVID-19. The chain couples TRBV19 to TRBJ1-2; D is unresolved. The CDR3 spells CASTRQQSDYGYTF. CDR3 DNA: TGTGCCAGTACCAGGCAGCAGTCGGACTATGGCTACACCTTC.